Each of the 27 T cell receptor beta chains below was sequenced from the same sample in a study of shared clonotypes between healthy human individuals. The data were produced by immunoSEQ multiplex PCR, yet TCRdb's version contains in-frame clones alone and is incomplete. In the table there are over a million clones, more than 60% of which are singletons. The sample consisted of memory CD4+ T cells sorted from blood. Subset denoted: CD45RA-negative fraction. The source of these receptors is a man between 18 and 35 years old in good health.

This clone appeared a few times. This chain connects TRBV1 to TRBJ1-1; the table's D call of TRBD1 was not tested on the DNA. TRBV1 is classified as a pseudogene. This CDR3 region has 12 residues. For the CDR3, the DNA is TGCACCAGCCCGGCAGGGTCCACTGAAGCTTTCTTT. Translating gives CTSPAGSTEAFF.

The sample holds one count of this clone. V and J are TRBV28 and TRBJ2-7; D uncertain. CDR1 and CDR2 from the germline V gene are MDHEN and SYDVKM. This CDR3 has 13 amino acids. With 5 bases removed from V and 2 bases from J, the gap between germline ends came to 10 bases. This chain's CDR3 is CASSAQPTYEQYF. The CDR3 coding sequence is TGTGCCAGCAGTGCCCAACCCACCTACGAGCAGTACTTC.

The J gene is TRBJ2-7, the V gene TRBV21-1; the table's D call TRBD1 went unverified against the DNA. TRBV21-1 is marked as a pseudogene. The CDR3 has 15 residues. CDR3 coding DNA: TGTGCCAGCTACCTTAGAGGGGGTACCCCCTACGAGCAGTACTTC. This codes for CASYLRGGTPYEQYF.

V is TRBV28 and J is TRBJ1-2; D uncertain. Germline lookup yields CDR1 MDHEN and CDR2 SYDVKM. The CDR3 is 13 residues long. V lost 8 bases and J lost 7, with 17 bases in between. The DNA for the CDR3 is TGTGCCAGCGTCGCAACTAGGCTGGGTGGCTACACCTTC. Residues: CASVATRLGGYTF.

The CDR3 reads CASSQGTSGEETQYF. CDR3 in DNA: TGTGCCAGCAGCCAGGGGACTAGCGGGGAAGAGACCCAGTACTTC. The V call is TRBV5-8, the J call TRBJ2-5; TRBD2 matches 13 bases. J was trimmed by 3 bases and V by 4 bases; bases with no gene match: 3. The CDR3 runs to 15 residues. Germline V gives CDR1 SGHTS, CDR2 YDEGEE. The whole variable domain, filled in from reference TRBV5-8 and TRBJ2-5, reads EAGVTQSPTHLIKTRGQQATLRCSPISGHTSVYWYQQALGLGLQFLLWYDEGEERNRGNFPPRFSGRQFPNYSSELNVNALELEDSALYLCASSQGTSGEETQYFGPGTRLLVL.

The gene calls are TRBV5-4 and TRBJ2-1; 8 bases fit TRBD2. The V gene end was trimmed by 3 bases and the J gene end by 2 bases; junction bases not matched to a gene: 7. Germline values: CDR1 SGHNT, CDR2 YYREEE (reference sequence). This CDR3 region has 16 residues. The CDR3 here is CASSSATSGAYNEQFF. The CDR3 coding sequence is TGTGCCAGCAGCTCCGCTACTAGCGGTGCCTACAATGAGCAGTTCTTC.

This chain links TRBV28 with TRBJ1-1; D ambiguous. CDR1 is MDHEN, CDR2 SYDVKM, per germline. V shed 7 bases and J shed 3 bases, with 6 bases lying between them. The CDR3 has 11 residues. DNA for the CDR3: TGTGCCAGCAAAAGGGACACTGAAGCTTTCTTT. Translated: CASKRDTEAFF.

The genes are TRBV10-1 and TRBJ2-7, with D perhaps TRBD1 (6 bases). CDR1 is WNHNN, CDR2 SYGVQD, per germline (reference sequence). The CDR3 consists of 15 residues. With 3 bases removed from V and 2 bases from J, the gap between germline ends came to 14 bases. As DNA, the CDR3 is TGCGCCAGCAGTGAAGTCCCGGACAGTCCCTACGAGCAGTACTTC. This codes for CASSEVPDSPYEQYF.

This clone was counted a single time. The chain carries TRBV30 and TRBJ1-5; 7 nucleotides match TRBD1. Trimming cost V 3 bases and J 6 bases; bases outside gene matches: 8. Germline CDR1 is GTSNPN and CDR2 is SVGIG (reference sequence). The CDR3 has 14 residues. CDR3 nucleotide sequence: TGTGCCTGGAGACAACAGGGGAACGTTCAGCCCCAGCATTTT. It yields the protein CAWRQQGNVQPQHF.

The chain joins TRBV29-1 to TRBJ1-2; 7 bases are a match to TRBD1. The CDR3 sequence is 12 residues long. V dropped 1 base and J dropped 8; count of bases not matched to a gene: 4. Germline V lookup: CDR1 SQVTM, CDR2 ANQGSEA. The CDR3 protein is CSVEGYRGGYTF. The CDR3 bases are TGCAGCGTTGAAGGGTACAGGGGAGGCTACACCTTC.

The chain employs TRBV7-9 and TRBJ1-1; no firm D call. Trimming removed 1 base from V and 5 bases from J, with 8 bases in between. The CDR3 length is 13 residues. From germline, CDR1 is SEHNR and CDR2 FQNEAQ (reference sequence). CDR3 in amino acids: CASSLGRATEAFF. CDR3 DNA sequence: TGTGCCAGCAGCTTAGGACGGGCTACTGAAGCTTTCTTT. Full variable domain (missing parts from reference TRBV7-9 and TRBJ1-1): DTGVSQNPRHKITKRGQNVTFRCDPISEHNRLYWYRQTLGQGPEFLTYFQNEAQLEKSRLLSDRFSAERPKGSFSTLEIQRTEQGDSAMYLCASSLGRATEAFFGQGTRLTVV.

The CDR3 loop is CASGVLAGGTYEQYF. Here the CDR3 DNA reads TGTGCCAGCGGGGTACTAGCGGGAGGGACCTACGAGCAGTACTTC. This chain connects TRBV5-6 to TRBJ2-7; 13 bases match TRBD2. CDR3 size: 15 residues. The junction had 6 bases not matched to a gene; V was cut back by 7 bases and J by 2 bases. CDR1 and CDR2 from the germline V gene are SGHDT and YYEEEE.

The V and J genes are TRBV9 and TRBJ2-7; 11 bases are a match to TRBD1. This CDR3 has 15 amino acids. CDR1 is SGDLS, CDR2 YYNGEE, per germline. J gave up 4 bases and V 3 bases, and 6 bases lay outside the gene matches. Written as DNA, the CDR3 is TGTGCCAGCAGCGAGACGGGACAGGGGGGTTACGAGCAGTACTTC. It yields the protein CASSETGQGGYEQYF.

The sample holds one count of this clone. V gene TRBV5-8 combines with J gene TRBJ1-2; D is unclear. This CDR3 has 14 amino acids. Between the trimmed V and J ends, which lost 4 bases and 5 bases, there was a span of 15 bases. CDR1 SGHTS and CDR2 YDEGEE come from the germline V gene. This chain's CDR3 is CASSRTYPGYGYTF. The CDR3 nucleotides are TGTGCCAGCAGCCGGACTTATCCCGGGTATGGCTACACCTTC.

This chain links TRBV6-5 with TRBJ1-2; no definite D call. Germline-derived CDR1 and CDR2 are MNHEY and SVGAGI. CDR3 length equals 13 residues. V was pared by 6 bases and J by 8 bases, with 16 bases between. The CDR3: CASRPGVRGGYTF. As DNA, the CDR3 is TGTGCCAGCAGGCCCGGGGTTAGAGGGGGCTACACCTTC.

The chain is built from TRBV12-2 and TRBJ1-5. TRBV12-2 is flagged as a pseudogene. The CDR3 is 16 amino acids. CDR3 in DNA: TGTGCAAGTCGCGTAGGGACCGATGGCAGCAATCAGCCCCAGCATTTT. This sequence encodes CASRVGTDGSNQPQHF.

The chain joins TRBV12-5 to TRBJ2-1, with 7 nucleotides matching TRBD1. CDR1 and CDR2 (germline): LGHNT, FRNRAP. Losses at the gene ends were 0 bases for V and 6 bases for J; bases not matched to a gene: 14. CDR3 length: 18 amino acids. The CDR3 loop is CASGLVRGTGATSNEQFF. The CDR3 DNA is TGTGCTAGTGGTTTGGTACGGGGCACAGGGGCCACCTCCAATGAGCAGTTCTTC.

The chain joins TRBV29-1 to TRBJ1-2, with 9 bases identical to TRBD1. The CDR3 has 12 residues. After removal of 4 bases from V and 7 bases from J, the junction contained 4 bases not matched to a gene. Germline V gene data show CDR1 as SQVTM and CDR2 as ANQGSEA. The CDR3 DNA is TGCAGCGTTGGTACAGGGGGCAGTGGCTACACCTTC. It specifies CSVGTGGSGYTF.

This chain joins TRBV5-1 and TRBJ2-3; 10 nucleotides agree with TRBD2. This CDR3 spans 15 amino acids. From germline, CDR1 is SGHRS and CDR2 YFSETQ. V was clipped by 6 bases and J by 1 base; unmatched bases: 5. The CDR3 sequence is CASMRSGRGTDTQYF. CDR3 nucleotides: TGCGCCAGCATGAGGAGCGGGAGGGGCACAGATACGCAGTATTTT. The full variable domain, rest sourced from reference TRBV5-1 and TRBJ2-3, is KAGVTQTPRYLIKTRGQQVTLSCSPISGHRSVSWYQQTPGQGLQFLFEYFSETQRNKGNFPGRFSGRQFSNSRSEMNVSTLELGDSALYLCASMRSGRGTDTQYFGPGTRLTVL.

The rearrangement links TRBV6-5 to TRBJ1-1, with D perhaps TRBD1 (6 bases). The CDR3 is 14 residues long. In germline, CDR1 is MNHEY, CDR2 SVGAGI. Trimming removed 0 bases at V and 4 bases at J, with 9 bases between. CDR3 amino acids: CASSYSKGGTEAFF. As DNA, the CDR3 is TGTGCCAGCAGTTACTCGAAAGGGGGCACTGAAGCTTTCTTT.

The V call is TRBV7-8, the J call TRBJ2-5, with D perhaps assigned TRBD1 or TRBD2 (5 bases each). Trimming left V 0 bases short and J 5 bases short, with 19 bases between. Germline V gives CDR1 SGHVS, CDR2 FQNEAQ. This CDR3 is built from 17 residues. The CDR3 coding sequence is TGTGCCAGCAGCTTAGCTCTCTCCGGGGCCGCCTGGGAGACCCAGTACTTC. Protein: CASSLALSGAAWETQYF. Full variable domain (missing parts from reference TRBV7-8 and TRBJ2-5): GAGVSQSPRYKVAKRGQDVALRCDPISGHVSLFWYQQALGQGPEFLTYFQNEAQLDKSGLPSDRFFAERPEGSVSTLKIQRTQQEDSAVYLCASSLALSGAAWETQYFGPGTRLLVL.

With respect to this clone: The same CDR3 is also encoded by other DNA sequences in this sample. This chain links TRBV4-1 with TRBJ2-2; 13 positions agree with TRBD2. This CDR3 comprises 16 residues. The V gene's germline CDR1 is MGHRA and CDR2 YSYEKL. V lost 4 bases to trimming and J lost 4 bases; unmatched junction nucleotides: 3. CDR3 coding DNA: TGCGCCAGCAGCCCAGGACTAGCGGGAGTCACCGGGGAGCTGTTTTTT. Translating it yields CASSPGLAGVTGELFF.

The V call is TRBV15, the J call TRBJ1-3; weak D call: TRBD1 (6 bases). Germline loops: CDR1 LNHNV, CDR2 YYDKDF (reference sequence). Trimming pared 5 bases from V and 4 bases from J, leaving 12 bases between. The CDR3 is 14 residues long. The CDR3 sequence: CATSEGGTGNTIYF. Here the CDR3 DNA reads TGTGCCACCAGCGAAGGGGGGACAGGAAACACCATATATTTT. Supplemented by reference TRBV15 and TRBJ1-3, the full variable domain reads DAMVIQNPRYQVTQFGKPVTLSCSQTLNHNVMYWYQQKSSQAPKLLFHYYDKDFNNEADTPDNFQSRRPNTSFCFLDIRSPGLGDTAMYLCATSEGGTGNTIYFGEGSWLTVV.

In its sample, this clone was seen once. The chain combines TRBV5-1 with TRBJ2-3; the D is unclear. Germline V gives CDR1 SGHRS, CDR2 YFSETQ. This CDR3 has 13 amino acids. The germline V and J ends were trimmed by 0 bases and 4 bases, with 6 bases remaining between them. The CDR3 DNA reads TGCGCCAGCAGCTTGGGTTATTCAGATACGCAGTATTTT. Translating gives CASSLGYSDTQYF.

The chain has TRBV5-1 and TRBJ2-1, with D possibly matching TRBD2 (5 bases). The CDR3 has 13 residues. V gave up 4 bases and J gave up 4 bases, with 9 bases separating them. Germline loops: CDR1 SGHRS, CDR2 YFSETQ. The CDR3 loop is CASSRGMYNEQFF. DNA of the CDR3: TGCGCCAGCAGCCGAGGGATGTACAATGAGCAGTTCTTC.

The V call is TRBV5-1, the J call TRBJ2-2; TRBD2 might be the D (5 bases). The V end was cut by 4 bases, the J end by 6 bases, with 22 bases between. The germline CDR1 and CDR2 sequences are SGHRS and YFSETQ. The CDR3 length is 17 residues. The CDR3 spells CASSRRWGESQAGELFF. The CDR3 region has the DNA TGCGCCAGCAGCCGGAGATGGGGAGAGAGCCAAGCCGGGGAGCTGTTTTTT.

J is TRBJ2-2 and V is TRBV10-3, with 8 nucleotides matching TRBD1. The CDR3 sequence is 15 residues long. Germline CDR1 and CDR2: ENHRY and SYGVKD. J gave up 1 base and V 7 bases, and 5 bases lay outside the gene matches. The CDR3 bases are TGTGCCATCAATCCGGGACAGGAGAACACCGGGGAGCTGTTTTTT. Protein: CAINPGQENTGELFF.